One sample yielded the 10 T cell receptor beta chains listed below, sequenced in a study of OX40 agonist ivuxolimab in advanced cancers. Library creation used the immunoSEQ multiplex PCR assay. Held by TCRdb, this immuneACCESS table contains in-frame sequences only and omits some clones. Under half of the omission traces to an unresolved V gene where checked; the cause of the rest is unknown. The sample data list tens of thousands of clones, and 87% of these were observed just once. The ten largest clonotypes hold 0.25% to 0.4% of the sample. The material sequenced was CD4+ or CD8+ T cells sorted from blood, taken in a trial of the OX40 agonist ivuxolimab. The receptors here all came from an adult with an advanced solid tumor such as melanoma, head and neck, liver or kidney cancer.

The J gene is TRBJ2-5, the V gene TRBV10-3; TRBD1 or TRBD2 may be the D gene (6 bases each). The CDR3 extends over 17 amino acids. The germline V gene has CDR1 ENHRY and CDR2 SYGVKD. V was shortened by 3 bases and J by 5 bases, with 22 bases between the two germline ends. The CDR3 coding sequence is TGTGCCATCAGTGATAGGGTGGCTAGACGAGGGGGGGAGACCCAGTACTTC. Translation: CAISDRVARRGGETQYF.

This clone came up once. V and J are TRBV9 and TRBJ2-7; D not resolved. Germline values: CDR1 SGDLS, CDR2 YYNGEE. Trimming shortened V by 4 bases and J by 0 bases, and 5 bases separated the two germline ends. The CDR3 totals 12 residues. The CDR3 bases are TGTGCCAGCAGCCCTAGCTCCTACGAGCAGTACTTC. Protein: CASSPSSYEQYF.

V usage is TRBV29-1 and J usage is TRBJ1-2; D is unresolved. The CDR3 is made up of 12 amino acids. The V end was cut by 2 bases, the J end by 7 bases, with 11 bases between. Germline V gene lookup returns CDR1 SQVTM and CDR2 ANQGSEA. The CDR3 DNA sequence: TGCAGCGTTGAATTGCGGACCCGTGGCTACACCTTC. Its translation is CSVELRTRGYTF.

This chain uses TRBV29-1 with TRBJ2-1, with D perhaps matching TRBD2 (5 bases). Trimming took 7 bases from V and 0 from J, leaving 22 bases between them. Per the germline V gene, CDR1 is SQVTM and CDR2 is ANQGSEA. There are 17 residues in the CDR3. The CDR3 sequence is CSAQTGFSSVSYNEQFF. The CDR3 bases are TGCAGCGCCCAGACGGGGTTCAGCTCTGTCTCCTACAATGAGCAGTTCTTC.

This chain uses TRBV5-1 with TRBJ1-5, with 7 bases aligning to TRBD1. This CDR3 spans 14 amino acids. V was pared by 0 bases and J by 5 bases, with 2 bases of the junction left unmatched. The germline V gene encodes CDR1 SGHRS and CDR2 YFSETQ. The CDR3 spells CASSLGTGDQPQHF. The CDR3 DNA reads TGCGCCAGCAGCTTGGGGACAGGTGATCAGCCCCAGCATTTT.

The chain is built from TRBV25-1 and TRBJ1-1, with D unresolved. Trimming removed 4 bases at V and 4 bases at J, with 10 bases between. The germline gives CDR1 MGHDK, CDR2 SYGVNS. The CDR3 covers 13 residues. CDR3 sequence (DNA): TGTGCCAGCAGTGCTTCAAGACCCACTGAAGCTTTCTTT. Amino acid sequence: CASSASRPTEAFF.

The chain joins TRBV12-5 to TRBJ1-3, with D possibly matching TRBD1 (5 bases). Germline V lookup: CDR1 LGHNT, CDR2 FRNRAP. V lost 5 bases and J lost 0, with 14 bases in between. The CDR3 is 16 amino acids. CDR3 sequence: CASGAGDWSSGNTIYF. The CDR3 bases are TGTGCTAGTGGTGCGGGGGACTGGAGCTCTGGAAACACCATATATTTT.

V is TRBV5-1 and J is TRBJ2-1; D possibly corresponds to TRBD1 (5 bases). Trimming stripped 4 bases from V and 0 bases from J, with 11 bases between. CDR3 length: 15 residues. From germline, CDR1 is SGHRS and CDR2 YFSETQ. The CDR3 loop is CASSPQQVSYNEQFF. The CDR3 DNA sequence: TGCGCCAGCAGCCCCCAACAGGTCTCCTACAATGAGCAGTTCTTC.

This chain joins TRBV7-8 and TRBJ1-5, with D hard to call. From germline, CDR1 is SGHVS and CDR2 FQNEAQ. Trimming shortened V by 3 bases and J by 5 bases, and 14 bases separated the two germline ends. CDR3 size: 15 residues. CDR3 DNA sequence: TGTGCCAGCAGCTTCGGCAGCCTGGGATATCAGCCCCAGCATTTT. Protein: CASSFGSLGYQPQHF.

The chain couples TRBV5-1 to TRBJ2-2; 8 bases are shared with TRBD1. V dropped 6 bases and J dropped 0; count of bases not matched to a gene: 1. This CDR3 has 14 amino acids. CDR1 and CDR2 from the germline V gene are SGHRS and YFSETQ. The CDR3 nucleotides are TGCGCCAGCACGACAGGGGCGAACACCGGGGAGCTGTTTTTT. This encodes CASTTGANTGELFF.